These 6 T cell receptor beta chains came from one sample sequenced in a study of cytomegalovirus exposure and HLA in healthy donors (dated by TCRdb to about 2017). Library creation used the immunoSEQ multiplex PCR assay. For the multiplex PCR, a mixture combining 60 forward primers for TCR Vbeta segments and 13 reverse primers for TCR Jbeta segments was used. TCRdb carries this immuneACCESS record with in-frame sequences only. Its versions omit some clonotypes, under half of them owing to an unresolved V gene in the studies checked, with the rest unexplained. Recorded for this sample are approximately 170,000 clones; approximately 70% of them occurred a single time. The top ten constitute 3% to 3.5% of the sample. Input material: PBMCs. The receptors shown here come from a woman under 40 in good health and CMV-seropositive.

J is TRBJ2-1 and V is TRBV6-5; possible D gene TRBD2, 6 bases. This CDR3 region has 13 residues. Germline values: CDR1 MNHEY, CDR2 SVGAGI. With 6 bases removed from V and 7 bases from J, the gap between germline ends came to 13 bases. CDR3: CASRRDLSNEQFF. The DNA for the CDR3 is TGTGCCAGCAGGCGGGACTTATCGAATGAGCAGTTCTTC.

A note on this clone: At one of its ends the junction is not consistent with the germline gene, which may arise from a read error. The chain recombines TRBV28 with TRBJ2-5; 10 bases fit TRBD1. Germline V gives CDR1 MDHEN, CDR2 SYDVKM. The CDR3 consists of 14 residues. The CDR3 protein is CAGSAGQGKETQYF. Written as DNA, the CDR3 is TGTGCCGGCAGTGCGGGACAGGGGAAAGAGACCCAGTACTTC.

The V gene is TRBV25-1, the J gene TRBJ1-5; D possibly corresponds to TRBD1 (5 bases). The CDR3 is made up of 14 amino acids. Trimming removed 6 bases at V and 5 bases at J, with 14 bases between. Germline-derived CDR1 and CDR2 are MGHDK and SYGVNS. CDR3 protein: CASSDQGSHQPQHF. The CDR3 bases are TGTGCCAGCAGCGACCAGGGCTCCCATCAGCCCCAGCATTTT.

The chain has TRBV9 and TRBJ2-3; 10 nucleotides line up with TRBD1. The CDR3 has 15 residues. Unmatched junction bases numbered 6, after V lost 5 bases and J lost 3 bases. Germline values: CDR1 SGDLS, CDR2 YYNGEE. CDR3 in DNA: TGTGCCAGCAGAGGACAGGGGGTTTCTACAGATACGCAGTATTTT. Translated: CASRGQGVSTDTQYF.

This chain uses TRBV19 with TRBJ1-5; no clear D gene. This CDR3 spans 15 amino acids. Trimming stripped 3 bases from V and 4 bases from J, with 13 bases between. Germline CDR1 is LNHDA and CDR2 is SQIVND (reference sequence). CDR3 protein: CASSIRSVENQPQHF. CDR3 nucleotide sequence: TGTGCCAGTAGTATTCGGTCGGTTGAAAATCAGCCCCAGCATTTT.

V usage is TRBV29-1 and J usage is TRBJ1-2, with D unresolved. V lost 0 bases, J lost 4 bases, and 9 bases lay in between. CDR3 length: 13 amino acids. From germline, CDR1 is SQVTM and CDR2 ANQGSEA. The CDR3 coding sequence is TGCAGCGTTGAAGAGAACAGTGGCTATGGCTACACCTTC. Translation gives CSVEENSGYGYTF. Variable domain in full (rest from reference TRBV29-1 and TRBJ1-2): SAVISQKPSRDICQRGTSLTIQCQVDSQVTMMFWYRQQPGQSLTLIATANQGSEATYESGFVIDKFPISRPNLTFSTLTVSNMSPEDSSIYLCSVEENSGYGYTFGSGTRLTVV.